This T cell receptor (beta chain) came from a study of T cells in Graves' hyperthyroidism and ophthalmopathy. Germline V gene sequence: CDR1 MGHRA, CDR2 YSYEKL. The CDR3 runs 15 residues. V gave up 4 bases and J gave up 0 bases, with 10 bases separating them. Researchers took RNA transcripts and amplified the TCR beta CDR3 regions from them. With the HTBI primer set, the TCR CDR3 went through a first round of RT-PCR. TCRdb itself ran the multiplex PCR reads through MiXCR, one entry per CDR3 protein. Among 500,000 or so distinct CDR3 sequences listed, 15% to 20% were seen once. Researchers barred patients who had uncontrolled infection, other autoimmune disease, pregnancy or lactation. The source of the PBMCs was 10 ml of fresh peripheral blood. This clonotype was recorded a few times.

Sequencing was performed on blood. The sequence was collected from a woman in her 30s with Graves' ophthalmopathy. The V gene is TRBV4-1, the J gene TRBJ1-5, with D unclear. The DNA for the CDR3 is TGCGCCAGCAGCCGATCCGGTGATAGCAATCAGCCCCAGCATTTT. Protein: CASSRSGDSNQPQHF.